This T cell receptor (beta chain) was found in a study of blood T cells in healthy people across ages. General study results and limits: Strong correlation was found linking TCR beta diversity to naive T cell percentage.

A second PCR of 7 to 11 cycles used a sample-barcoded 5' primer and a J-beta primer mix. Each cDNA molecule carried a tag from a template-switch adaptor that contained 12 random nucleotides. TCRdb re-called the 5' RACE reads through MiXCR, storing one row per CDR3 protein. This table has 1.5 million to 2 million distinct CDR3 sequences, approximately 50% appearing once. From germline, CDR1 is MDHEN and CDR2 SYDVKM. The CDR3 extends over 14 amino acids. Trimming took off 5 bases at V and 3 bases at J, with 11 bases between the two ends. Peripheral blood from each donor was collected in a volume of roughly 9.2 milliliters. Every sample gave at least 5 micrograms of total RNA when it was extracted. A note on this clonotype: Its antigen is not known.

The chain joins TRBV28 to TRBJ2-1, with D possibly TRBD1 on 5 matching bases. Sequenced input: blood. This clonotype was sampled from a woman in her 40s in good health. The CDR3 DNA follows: TGTGCCAGCAGTCCCACGGACATCTACAATGAGCAGTTCTTC. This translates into CASSPTDIYNEQFF.